This T cell receptor beta chain is from a study of T cell responses to AZD1222 COVID-19 vaccine. V shed 8 bases and J 2 bases; nucleotides not matched to a gene: 3. Germline CDR1 reads LNHDA; CDR2 reads SQIVND (reference sequence). CDR3 length: 13 residues. Generated by immunoSEQ multiplex PCR, the TCRdb table keeps only in-frame clones and is missing some. The sample carries about 130,000 clones, about 94% recorded once. Material: peripheral blood, obtained on day 0 of AZD1222 vaccination. The chain joins TRBV19 to TRBJ1-5; 7 bases fit TRBD1. This receptor was taken from an adult in good health. Written as DNA, the CDR3 is TGTGCCAGTTCTCAGGGGGGCAATCAGCCCCAGCATTTT. It translates to CASSQGGNQPQHF. Full variable domain (rest looked up from reference TRBV19 and TRBJ1-5): DGGITQSPKYLFRKEGQNVTLSCEQNLNHDAMYWYRQDPGQGLRLIYYSQIVNDFQKGDIAEGYSVSREKKESFPLTVTSAQKNPTAFYLCASSQGGNQPQHFGDGTRLSIL.